These 29 T cell receptor beta chains were all obtained from the same sample, sequenced in a study of control samples from healthy donors and cancer patients. Measured with immunoSEQ multiplex PCR; TCRdb has only the in-frame clones, and not every one. The table lists around 20,000 clones, roughly four fifths of them singletons. Material: PBMCs. Receptors originate from an elderly man with head and neck cancer.

CDR3 bases: TGTGCCAGCAGTAGGACAGGGGGCGTCAACACCGGGGAGCTGTTTTTT. Its protein product is CASSRTGGVNTGELFF. The chain is built from TRBV6-6 and TRBJ2-2; TRBD1 agrees at 11 bases. The CDR3 contains 16 residues. The junction had 4 bases not matched to a gene; V was cut back by 5 bases and J by 2 bases. CDR1 and CDR2 (germline): MNHNY, SVGAGI (reference sequence).

V gene TRBV6-5 combines with J gene TRBJ1-1; D possibly corresponds to TRBD1 (5 bases). V was clipped by 2 bases and J by 11 bases, with 15 bases between them. CDR1 and CDR2 from the germline V gene are MNHEY and SVGAGI. CDR3 length equals 13 residues. The CDR3 is CASSYGDGPSAFF. CDR3 sequence (DNA): TGTGCCAGCAGTTACGGGGACGGGCCGAGCGCTTTCTTT.

CDR3: CASEGRDSPLHF. CDR3 sequence (DNA): TGCGCCAGCGAGGGTAGGGATTCACCCCTCCACTTT. The chain carries TRBV23-1 and TRBJ1-6; D call uncertain. TRBV23-1 is an ORF; its function is uncertain. V was pared by 8 bases and J by 8 bases, with 10 bases between. This CDR3 is 12 amino acids long.

The chain links TRBV7-3 to TRBJ1-3, with D perhaps TRBD1 (6 bases). The CDR3 has 16 residues. Trimming left V 3 bases short and J 0 bases short, with 12 bases between. In germline, CDR1 is SGHTA, CDR2 FQGTGA. The chain's CDR3 is CASSFRGAGSGNTIYF. CDR3 DNA sequence: TGTGCCAGCAGCTTCAGGGGCGCTGGCTCTGGAAACACCATATATTTT.

Only one count was recorded for this clone. The chain has TRBV11-1 and TRBJ1-1; no firm D call. Trimming took off 5 bases at V and 0 bases at J, with 7 bases between the two ends. CDR1 SGHAT and CDR2 FQDESV come from the germline V gene (reference sequence). This CDR3 region has 13 residues. The CDR3 nucleotides read TGTGCCAGCAGCCCGGCAGTGAACACTGAAGCTTTCTTT. It encodes CASSPAVNTEAFF.

This clone has just one count. The J gene is TRBJ2-1, the V gene TRBV7-3, with 15 bases lining up with TRBD2. The CDR3 covers 16 residues. Germline V gene lookup returns CDR1 SGHTA and CDR2 FQGTGA. The ends lost 5 bases at V and 3 bases at J; junction bases unmatched: 2. The CDR3 protein is CASSQGLAGGYNEQFF. As DNA, the CDR3 is TGTGCCAGCAGCCAGGGACTAGCGGGGGGCTACAATGAGCAGTTCTTC.

This clone was recorded only once. J is TRBJ2-4 and V is TRBV5-4; 8 nucleotides align to TRBD2. Germline V gene data show CDR1 as SGHNT and CDR2 as YYREEE (reference sequence). The CDR3 sequence is 16 residues long. The ends lost 6 bases at V and 6 bases at J; junction bases unmatched: 14. The CDR3 DNA follows: TGTGCCAGCAACCCGGGGAGGGCCGGGGGGGGAAACATTCAGTACTTC. This sequence encodes CASNPGRAGGGNIQYF.

The rearrangement uses TRBV7-3 and TRBJ2-4; D remains ambiguous. V dropped 5 bases and J dropped 7 bases, with 15 bases sitting between them. This CDR3 is 14 amino acids long. In germline, CDR1 is SGHTA, CDR2 FQGTGA. The CDR3 DNA reads TGTGCCAGCAGCCTATCCCCCACCAGCAACATTCAGTACTTC. Translating gives CASSLSPTSNIQYF.

The CDR3 nucleotides are TGCGCCAGCAGCTTGGCCTCAGGAACGCAACGGTCACCCCTCCACTTT. Protein: CASSLASGTQRSPLHF. The V call is TRBV5-1, the J call TRBJ1-6; D gene uncertain. The CDR3 has 16 amino acids. The germline V gene has CDR1 SGHRS and CDR2 YFSETQ. Trimming took 0 bases from V and 10 from J, leaving 17 bases between them.

The CDR3 DNA reads as TGTGCCAGCAGCGTAGATTCTAGGAGAGGCGGGGAGCTGTTTTTT. Translated: CASSVDSRRGGELFF. The genes are TRBV9 and TRBJ2-2, with D hard to call. CDR1 is SGDLS and CDR2 is YYNGEE in the germline V gene. The CDR3 contains 15 residues. Trimming took off 0 bases at V and 7 bases at J, with 13 bases between the two ends.

This sequence joins TRBV24-1 and TRBJ2-1; TRBD2 might be the D (6 bases). The CDR3 is made up of 13 amino acids. Trimming removed 7 bases from V and 7 bases from J, with 13 bases in between. The germline gives CDR1 KGHDR, CDR2 SFDVKD. The CDR3 sequence: CATSPGLLNEQFF. The CDR3 DNA reads TGTGCCACCAGCCCGGGACTCCTTAATGAGCAGTTCTTC.

CDR3 nucleotides: TGTGCCAGCAGCCAAAATTCCGAAAACTATGGCTACACCTTC. It codes for CASSQNSENYGYTF. V is TRBV3-1 (or the pseudogene TRBV3-2) and J is TRBJ1-2; no reliable D call. This CDR3 is built from 14 residues. The ends were cut back, 2 bases at V and 2 bases at J, with 9 bases in the middle. The germline CDR1 and CDR2 sequences are LGHDT and YNNKEL (reference sequence).

The chain couples TRBV5-6 to TRBJ1-1; 9 bases align to TRBD1. The V gene end was trimmed by 1 base and the J gene end by 11 bases; junction bases not matched to a gene: 12. There are 15 residues in the CDR3. The germline V gene encodes CDR1 SGHDT and CDR2 YYEEEE. The CDR3 region has the DNA TGTGCCAGCAGCTTGACATACTCCGGGACAGGGAAGGCTTTCTTT. Translating gives CASSLTYSGTGKAFF.

This clone turned up a few times. The V and J genes are TRBV27 and TRBJ1-2, with D uncertain. Germline loops: CDR1 MNHEY, CDR2 SMNVEV (reference sequence). The CDR3 length is 13 residues. Trimming removed 8 bases at V and 6 bases at J, with 16 bases between. The CDR3 DNA follows: TGTGCCAGCGTGGCCCAGACGATTCATGGCTACACCTTC. Amino acids: CASVAQTIHGYTF.

In its sample, this clone was seen a few times. The chain carries TRBV2 and TRBJ1-5; the D gene is possibly TRBD1 (5 bases). CDR1 is SNHLY, CDR2 FYNNEI, per germline. Between the trimmed V and J ends, which lost 4 bases and 4 bases, there was a span of 11 bases. This CDR3 has 14 residues. The CDR3 DNA follows: TGTGCCAGCAGTGCCTGGGGGGTTAATCAGCCCCAGCATTTT. It codes for CASSAWGVNQPQHF. Full variable domain (rest looked up from reference TRBV2 and TRBJ1-5): EPEVTQTPSHQVTQMGQEVILRCVPISNHLYFYWYRQILGQKVEFLVSFYNNEISEKSEIFDDQFSVERPDGSNFTLKIRSTKLEDSAMYFCASSAWGVNQPQHFGDGTRLSIL.

This chain links TRBV24-1 with TRBJ2-5, with D unclear. From germline, CDR1 is KGHDR and CDR2 SFDVKD. Between the trimmed V and J ends, which lost 3 bases and 5 bases, there was a span of 9 bases. The CDR3 is made up of 13 amino acids. In nucleotides, the CDR3 is TGTGCCACCAGTGATGAGACACGGGAGACCCAGTACTTC. Its translation: CATSDETRETQYF.

This chain joins TRBV6-1 and TRBJ2-7; no clear D gene. Germline V gene data show CDR1 as MNHNS and CDR2 as SASEGT. Deletions cut 5 bases from V and 7 bases from J, with 9 bases between. The CDR3 spans 11 residues. The CDR3 sequence is CASSHGREQYF. In DNA form, the CDR3 reads TGTGCCAGCAGTCACGGACGGGAGCAGTACTTC.

The chain employs TRBV18 and TRBJ1-2; D ambiguous. The CDR3 extends over 14 amino acids. The germline V gene has CDR1 KGHSH and CDR2 LQKENI. The germline V and J ends were trimmed by 6 bases and 2 bases, with 13 bases remaining between them. CDR3: CASSFRLGNYGYTF. CDR3 nucleotide sequence: TGTGCCAGCTCCTTCAGGTTAGGGAACTATGGCTACACCTTC. The full variable domain, with the rest looked up from reference TRBV18 and TRBJ1-2, is NAGVMQNPRHLVRRRGQEARLRCSPMKGHSHVYWYRQLPEEGLKFMVYLQKENIIDESGMPKERFSAEFPKEGPSILRIQQVVRGDSAAYFCASSFRLGNYGYTFGSGTRLTVV.

The V gene is TRBV9, the J gene TRBJ1-2; D call uncertain. Germline CDR1 SGDLS, CDR2 YYNGEE. CDR3 length: 15 residues. The germline V and J ends were trimmed by 0 bases and 4 bases, with 13 bases remaining between them. This CDR3 is CASSVDPQNAYGYTF. As DNA, the CDR3 is TGTGCCAGCAGCGTAGACCCACAAAATGCCTATGGCTACACCTTC.

The chain is built from TRBV7-2 and TRBJ1-5, with TRBD1 as a possible D gene (6 bases). The germline V and J ends were trimmed by 5 bases and 9 bases, with 14 bases remaining between them. Germline loops: CDR1 SGHTA, CDR2 FQGNSA. This CDR3 is built from 13 residues. CDR3 sequence (DNA): TGTGCCAGCAGCCCAACAGGGTCGGGGCCCCAGCATTTT. Encoded protein: CASSPTGSGPQHF. The whole variable domain, remainder taken from reference TRBV7-2 and TRBJ1-5, is GAGVSQSPSNKVTEKGKDVELRCDPISGHTALYWYRQSLGQGLEFLIYFQGNSAPDKSGLPSDRFSAERTGGSVSTLTIQRTQQEDSAVYLCASSPTGSGPQHFGDGTRLSIL.

The chain combines TRBV5-4 with TRBJ1-3; weak D call: TRBD1 (5 bases). The V end lost 1 base, the J end lost 4 bases, and 9 bases lay between the germline ends. This CDR3 is 14 amino acids long. Germline-derived CDR1 and CDR2 are SGHNT and YYREEE (reference sequence). CDR3 coding DNA: TGTGCCAGCAGCTTGAGAGGGGCCGGAAACACCATATATTTT. As protein: CASSLRGAGNTIYF.

This chain joins TRBV9 and TRBJ2-3; 7 bases line up with TRBD2. The CDR3 sequence is 13 residues long. Per the germline V gene, CDR1 is SGDLS and CDR2 is YYNGEE. V lost 4 bases to trimming and J lost 3 bases; unmatched junction nucleotides: 2. CDR3 residues: CASSPGGTDTQYF. The CDR3 DNA follows: TGTGCCAGCAGCCCCGGGGGGACAGATACGCAGTATTTT.

The rearrangement uses TRBV5-6 and TRBJ2-6; 7 bases are shared with TRBD1. The germline gives CDR1 SGHDT, CDR2 YYEEEE. This CDR3 is 17 amino acids long. The V segment lost 5 bases and the J segment 0 bases; nucleotides outside the gene matches: 8. The CDR3: CASSTGTAHSGANVLTF. In DNA form, the CDR3 reads TGTGCCAGCAGTACCGGGACAGCACACTCTGGGGCCAACGTCCTGACTTTC.

This clone occurred once. V and J are TRBV5-6 and TRBJ2-3; 9 nucleotides agree with TRBD2. The CDR3 totals 15 residues. CDR1 and CDR2 (germline): SGHDT, YYEEEE. V was pared by 2 bases and J by 3 bases, with 4 bases of the junction left unmatched. The CDR3 sequence: CASSFSGGLTDTQYF. The CDR3 region has the DNA TGTGCCAGCAGCTTTAGCGGGGGATTAACAGATACGCAGTATTTT.

Only one count was recorded for this clone. The chain carries TRBV2 and TRBJ2-3; D may be TRBD2 (7 bases). Trimming stripped 8 bases from V and 2 bases from J, with 11 bases between. The CDR3 is 13 amino acids. Germline assignment: CDR1 SNHLY and CDR2 FYNNEI. CDR3 sequence: CASEGGATDTQYF. Here the CDR3 DNA reads TGTGCCAGCGAGGGGGGGGCCACAGATACGCAGTATTTT. The variable domain in full, with the rest retrieved from reference TRBV2 and TRBJ2-3, is EPEVTQTPSHQVTQMGQEVILRCVPISNHLYFYWYRQILGQKVEFLVSFYNNEISEKSEIFDDQFSVERPDGSNFTLKIRSTKLEDSAMYFCASEGGATDTQYFGPGTRLTVL.

The V call is TRBV20-1, the J call TRBJ1-2; perhaps TRBD1 as D (5 bases). V was shortened by 3 bases and J by 1 base, with 18 bases between the two germline ends. The length of the CDR3 is 16 residues. Germline CDR1 DFQATT, CDR2 SNEGSKA (reference sequence). The CDR3 spells CSASSTAVKLNYGYTF. CDR3 DNA sequence: TGCAGTGCTAGTTCGACAGCGGTAAAACTTAACTATGGCTACACCTTC.

This clone was seen once. The chain couples TRBV4-1 to TRBJ1-2; TRBD1 is a possible D gene (6 bases). Germline CDR1 and CDR2: MGHRA and YSYEKL. Trimming took 4 bases from V and 5 from J, leaving 11 bases between them. The length of the CDR3 is 13 residues. This CDR3 reads CASSPTGRYGYTF. CDR3 DNA: TGCGCCAGCAGCCCCACAGGGCGGTATGGCTACACCTTC.

V is TRBV5-1 and J is TRBJ2-7; TRBD2 matches 7 bases. Germline CDR1 and CDR2: SGHRS and YFSETQ. V lost 1 base and J lost 2; bases outside the gene matches: 6. This CDR3 is built from 15 residues. CDR3 residues: CASSLSLAITYEQYF. Here the CDR3 DNA reads TGCGCCAGCAGCTTGTCACTAGCGATCACCTACGAGCAGTACTTC.

The chain links TRBV5-1 to TRBJ2-7; D possibly uses TRBD1 or TRBD2 (5 bases each). Trimming pared 4 bases from V and 0 bases from J, leaving 8 bases between. CDR1 and CDR2 from the germline V gene are SGHRS and YFSETQ. The CDR3 has 13 residues. The CDR3 bases are TGCGCCAGCAGCCGGGACCGCTCCTACGAGCAGTACTTC. Amino acids: CASSRDRSYEQYF.